The 23 T cell receptor beta chains given below trace back to one sample, sequenced in a study of blood T cell repertoires in COVID-19 (dated by TCRdb to about 2020). Library prep was done by the immunoSEQ multiplex PCR assay. Imported from immuneACCESS, the table was reduced by TCRdb to in-frame sequences with V and J called. These copies leave out some clones; in studies compared against another copy, an unresolved V gene accounts for under half, and the cause of the remainder is not known. The sample table lists about 380,000 clones, approximately 90% of them with a count of one. 1.2% of the sample belongs to the ten largest clones. Sequencing was done on a sample of PBMCs or T cells enriched from blood (not recorded which). The receptors derive from a woman in her late teens or twenties who had recovered from COVID-19.

This clone has just one count. This chain joins TRBV29-1 and TRBJ1-1; 9 bases match TRBD1. Germline CDR1 reads SQVTM; CDR2 reads ANQGSEA. The CDR3 consists of 13 residues. The J segment lost 6 bases and the V segment lost 4 bases, leaving 6 bases of the junction unmatched. In DNA form, the CDR3 reads TGCAGCGTTGCAGGACAGGGGAAGTCTGAAGCTTTCTTT. Translation gives CSVAGQGKSEAFF. The complete variable domain, with remaining parts taken from reference TRBV29-1 and TRBJ1-1, reads SAVISQKPSRDICQRGTSLTIQCQVDSQVTMMFWYRQQPGQSLTLIATANQGSEATYESGFVIDKFPISRPNLTFSTLTVSNMSPEDSSIYLCSVAGQGKSEAFFGQGTRLTVV.

The chain is built from TRBV3-1 (or the pseudogene TRBV3-2) and TRBJ2-7, with D perhaps matching TRBD1 (5 bases). Deletions cut 4 bases from V and 7 bases from J, with 14 bases between. The CDR3 is 13 amino acids. Germline-derived CDR1 and CDR2 are LGHDT and YNNKEL (reference sequence). CDR3 nucleotides: TGTGCCAGCAGCCTCAGACAGAGCTTGGAGCAGTACTTC. Amino acid sequence: CASSLRQSLEQYF.

This clone was detected a few times. Here the CDR3 reads CASSQQPPTLQGNQPQHF. The CDR3 DNA reads TGTGCCAGCAGCCAACAGCCCCCAACTTTGCAGGGAAATCAGCCCCAGCATTTT. V gene TRBV3-1 (or the pseudogene TRBV3-2) combines with J gene TRBJ1-5; possibly TRBD1 for D (5 bases). Trimming removed 2 bases from V and 4 bases from J, with 21 bases in between. The CDR3 is 18 residues long. The germline CDR1 and CDR2 sequences are LGHDT and YNNKEL (reference sequence).

This chain connects TRBV9 to TRBJ1-6; 7 nucleotides agree with TRBD1. CDR3 length: 16 residues. Unmatched junction bases numbered 8, after V lost 0 bases and J lost 8 bases. Germline loops: CDR1 SGDLS, CDR2 YYNGEE. CDR3 sequence reads: CASSVDPGGTDSPLHF. The CDR3 DNA reads as TGTGCCAGCAGCGTAGATCCAGGGGGGACTGATTCACCCCTCCACTTT.

This chain uses TRBV19 with TRBJ1-2; D gene ambiguous. Trimming took off 5 bases at V and 1 base at J, with 17 bases between the two ends. Germline V gene lookup returns CDR1 LNHDA and CDR2 SQIVND (reference sequence). The CDR3 extends over 16 amino acids. CDR3 DNA sequence: TGTGCCAGTAGTCCCTCGCCGAGCCCTTTTAACTATGGCTACACCTTC. Its translation: CASSPSPSPFNYGYTF. The full variable domain, with the rest looked up from reference TRBV19 and TRBJ1-2, is DGGITQSPKYLFRKEGQNVTLSCEQNLNHDAMYWYRQDPGQGLRLIYYSQIVNDFQKGDIAEGYSVSREKKESFPLTVTSAQKNPTAFYLCASSPSPSPFNYGYTFGSGTRLTVV.

This rearrangement joins TRBV10-3 to TRBJ1-5, with unresolved D. V shed 3 bases and J shed 6 bases, with 6 bases lying between them. Germline CDR1 is ENHRY and CDR2 is SYGVKD. The CDR3 is 12 amino acids. CDR3 sequence reads: CAISELPQPQHF. Written as DNA, the CDR3 is TGTGCCATCAGTGAACTCCCTCAGCCCCAGCATTTT.

The chain recombines TRBV4-2 with TRBJ1-1; a weak D match, TRBD1 (5 bases). V was shortened by 3 bases and J by 3 bases, with 14 bases between the two germline ends. The CDR3 is 15 amino acids. Germline V gives CDR1 LGHNA, CDR2 YNFKEQ. The chain's CDR3 is CASSQVSGAYTEAFF. The CDR3 DNA reads TGTGCCAGCAGCCAGGTTAGCGGGGCGTACACTGAAGCTTTCTTT.

The chain employs TRBV2 and TRBJ2-2; 10 bases line up with TRBD2. The CDR3 covers 14 residues. Germline V gene lookup returns CDR1 SNHLY and CDR2 FYNNEI. Trimming cost V 10 bases and J 2 bases; bases outside gene matches: 4. CDR3 DNA: TGTGCCACCGCTAGCGGGAGCAACACCGGGGAGCTGTTTTTT. This encodes CATASGSNTGELFF.

This chain connects TRBV3-1 (or the pseudogene TRBV3-2) to TRBJ1-5; 7 bases agree with TRBD1. V lost 2 bases to trimming and J lost 5 bases; unmatched junction nucleotides: 3. Germline CDR1 is LGHDT and CDR2 is YNNKEL (reference sequence). This CDR3 comprises 14 residues. The CDR3 DNA is TGTGCCAGCAGCCAAAGGACAGGTCATCAGCCCCAGCATTTT. Protein sequence: CASSQRTGHQPQHF.

This clone turned up a few times. The V call is TRBV15, the J call TRBJ1-6; 9 bases match TRBD1. Germline trimming cut 0 bases from V and 7 bases from J; bases unmatched to any gene: 10. The length of the CDR3 is 18 residues. Germline lookup yields CDR1 LNHNV and CDR2 YYDKDF (reference sequence). CDR3 sequence: CATSREGQGKAGNSPLHF. As DNA, the CDR3 is TGTGCCACCAGCAGAGAGGGACAGGGAAAGGCGGGCAATTCACCCCTCCACTTT.

The chain joins TRBV4-3 to TRBJ2-7; D not resolved. Germline loops: CDR1 LGHNA, CDR2 YSLEER. The CDR3 loop spans 14 amino acids. The V end lost 0 bases, the J end lost 3 bases, and 9 bases lay between the germline ends. The CDR3 DNA is TGCGCCAGCAGCCAAGATTCGAACAGCTACGAGCAGTACTTC. Residues: CASSQDSNSYEQYF.

The chain links TRBV5-1 to TRBJ1-1; 7 bases are a match to TRBD1. There are 16 residues in the CDR3. Germline CDR1 and CDR2: SGHRS and YFSETQ. V gave up 0 bases and J gave up 1 base; unmatched junction bases: 6. The CDR3, as DNA: TGCGCCAGCAGCTTGGCAGCCGGGACAGAGAACACTGAAGCTTTCTTT. It encodes CASSLAAGTENTEAFF.

With regard to this clone: A much larger clone differs by one base, so this may be a read error. The chain is built from TRBV7-3 and TRBJ2-3, with TRBD1 matching 7 bases. The CDR3 runs 14 residues. V lost 6 bases to trimming and J lost 0 bases; unmatched junction nucleotides: 3. CDR1 SGHTA and CDR2 FQGTGA come from the germline V gene. The CDR3 DNA reads as TGTGCCAGCAGTGAGGGGGCTAGCACAGATACGCAGTATTTT. It encodes CASSEGASTDTQYF.

The rearrangement uses TRBV19 and TRBJ2-7; TRBD2 might be the D (7 bases). Germline CDR1 and CDR2: LNHDA and SQIVND (reference sequence). This CDR3 has 15 amino acids. Trimming took 7 bases from V and 1 from J, leaving 17 bases between them. This CDR3 reads CASNFREGDSYEQYF. The CDR3 DNA reads TGTGCCAGTAATTTCAGGGAGGGGGATTCCTACGAGCAGTACTTC.

This rearrangement joins TRBV24-1 to TRBJ1-2; 7 nucleotides agree with TRBD1. The CDR3 has 14 amino acids. V gave up 0 bases and J gave up 4 bases; unmatched junction bases: 1. The germline gives CDR1 KGHDR, CDR2 SFDVKD. The CDR3 spells CATSDLTGAYGYTF. The CDR3 nucleotides read TGTGCCACCAGTGATTTGACAGGGGCCTATGGCTACACCTTC.

This sequence joins TRBV7-2 and TRBJ2-7; D is possibly TRBD2 (6 bases). The CDR3 length is 15 residues. The germline CDR1 and CDR2 sequences are SGHTA and FQGNSA. The V gene lost 0 bases and the J gene lost 2 bases, with 11 bases spanning the gap. In DNA form, the CDR3 reads TGTGCCAGCAGCTTAGCAGCGGGCAACCCCTACGAGCAGTACTTC. This codes for CASSLAAGNPYEQYF.

The chain employs TRBV30 and TRBJ2-7; TRBD2 matches 7 bases. This CDR3 comprises 13 residues. The germline V gene has CDR1 GTSNPN and CDR2 SVGIG (reference sequence). Trimming took 5 bases from V and 2 from J; bases not matched to a gene: 6. This chain's CDR3 is CAWCLGGTYEQYF. In DNA form, the CDR3 reads TGTGCCTGGTGTTTGGGGGGGACCTACGAGCAGTACTTC. Based on the CDR3 plus reference TRBV30 and TRBJ2-7, the full variable domain is SQTIHQWPATLVQPVGSPLSLECTVEGTSNPNLYWYRQAAGRGLQLLFYSVGIGQISSEVPQNLSASRPQDRQFILSSKKLLLSDSGFYLCAWCLGGTYEQYFGPGTRLTVT.

The chain carries TRBV19 and TRBJ1-5; D ambiguous. The germline V gene encodes CDR1 LNHDA and CDR2 SQIVND (reference sequence). The V end was cut by 11 bases, the J end by 9 bases, with 20 bases between. There are 13 residues in the CDR3. The DNA for the CDR3 is TGTGCCGCGGCTGCGGAGGGCGCAGGGCCCCAGCATTTT. Translated: CAAAAEGAGPQHF.

The rearrangement links TRBV9 to TRBJ2-1; 10 bases agree with TRBD1. The CDR3 runs 16 residues. Germline CDR1 and CDR2: SGDLS and YYNGEE. Trimming cost V 4 bases and J 4 bases; bases outside gene matches: 8. DNA of the CDR3: TGTGCCAGCAGCCCTTCCGGGACAGGGGAATACAATGAGCAGTTCTTC. This translates into CASSPSGTGEYNEQFF.

This clone was counted a single time. V and J are TRBV5-6 and TRBJ1-1; D is unclear. The V gene's germline CDR1 is SGHDT and CDR2 YYEEEE. This CDR3 is built from 16 residues. V dropped 8 bases and J dropped 0 bases, with 20 bases sitting between them. The CDR3 nucleotides are TGTGCCAGTATGGTAGGCGGGCGATATATGAACACTGAAGCTTTCTTT. Translating gives CASMVGGRYMNTEAFF.

The rearrangement links TRBV7-9 to TRBJ2-1, with 11 positions matching TRBD2. With 11 bases clipped from V and 10 bases from J, the junction kept 13 bases outside the gene matches. CDR3 length: 14 residues. Germline assignment: CDR1 SEHNR and CDR2 FQNEAQ (reference sequence). This chain's CDR3 is CAVFSGGASEEQFF. CDR3 sequence (DNA): TGTGCCGTCTTTAGCGGGGGGGCTTCAGAGGAGCAGTTCTTC.

The V call is TRBV30, the J call TRBJ2-6; 11 bases line up with TRBD1. The ends lost 8 bases at V and 2 bases at J; junction bases unmatched: 17. CDR1 GTSNPN and CDR2 SVGIG come from the germline V gene (reference sequence). This CDR3 is 19 amino acids long. The CDR3 DNA is TGTGCCGCGTTAAATCCGGGACAGGGGGACGGGGCTGGGGCCAACGTCCTGACTTTC. It specifies CAALNPGQGDGAGANVLTF. Using reference TRBV30 and TRBJ2-6 for the parts outside the CDR3, the full variable domain is SQTIHQWPATLVQPVGSPLSLECTVEGTSNPNLYWYRQAAGRGLQLLFYSVGIGQISSEVPQNLSASRPQDRQFILSSKKLLLSDSGFYLCAALNPGQGDGAGANVLTFGAGSRLTVL.

The CDR3 is CAWSDKNYGYTF. DNA of the CDR3: TGTGCCTGGAGCGACAAGAACTATGGCTACACCTTC. The chain links TRBV30 to TRBJ1-2; D not resolved. The CDR3 runs 12 residues. Germline V gene sequence: CDR1 GTSNPN, CDR2 SVGIG (reference sequence). Trimming took 3 bases from V and 2 from J, leaving 7 bases between them.